This TCR beta chain came from a study of control samples from healthy donors and cancer patients. The germline V gene encodes CDR1 MNHEY and CDR2 SMNVEV (reference sequence). The V segment lost 7 bases and the J segment 2 bases; nucleotides outside the gene matches: 5. The CDR3 spans 13 residues. Generated by immunoSEQ multiplex PCR, the TCRdb table keeps only in-frame clones and is missing some. The data contain about 160,000 clones, roughly 94% of them singletons. The material sequenced was PBMCs. The chain employs TRBV27 and TRBJ2-7, with 7 bases matching TRBD1. This TCR derives from a man in his 60s with colorectal cancer. The CDR3 spells CASKGTAAYEQYF. In DNA, the CDR3 is TGTGCCAGCAAGGGGACAGCAGCCTACGAGCAGTACTTC.